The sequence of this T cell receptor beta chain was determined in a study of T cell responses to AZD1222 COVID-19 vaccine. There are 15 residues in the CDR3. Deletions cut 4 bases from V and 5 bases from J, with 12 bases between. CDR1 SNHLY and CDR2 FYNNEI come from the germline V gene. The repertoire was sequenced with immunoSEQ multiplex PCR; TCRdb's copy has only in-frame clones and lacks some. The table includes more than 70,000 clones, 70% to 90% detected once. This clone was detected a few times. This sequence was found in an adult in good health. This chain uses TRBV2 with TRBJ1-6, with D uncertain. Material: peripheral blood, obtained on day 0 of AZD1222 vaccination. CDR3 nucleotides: TGTGCCAGCAGTGGGGAACAGATCGATAATTCACCCCTCCACTTT. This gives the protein CASSGEQIDNSPLHF.